Shown below are 4 T cell receptor beta chains from a single sample sequenced in a study of cytomegalovirus exposure and HLA in healthy donors. PCR used 60 Vbeta primers and 13 Jbeta primers. Clones were read by immunoSEQ multiplex PCR, and TCRdb kept only the in-frame ones, dropping some. The sample lists 150,000 to 200,000 clones; 84% were seen once. The sequenced sample consisted of PBMCs. Receptors originate from a boy younger than 18 in good health and CMV-seronegative.

The genes are TRBV18 and TRBJ1-1; the D is unclear. The CDR3 consists of 12 residues. Germline V gene data show CDR1 as KGHSH and CDR2 as LQKENI. Trimming pared 4 bases from V and 8 bases from J, leaving 11 bases between. The CDR3 spells CASSLGPLEAFF. DNA for the CDR3: TGTGCCAGCTCACTTGGCCCCCTGGAAGCTTTCTTT.

The CDR3 DNA reads as TGTGCCTGGAGTGTTGTCACAGGGATTGGTGAGCAGTTCTTC. Amino acid sequence: CAWSVVTGIGEQFF. The rearrangement joins TRBV30 to TRBJ2-1, with a weak D call TRBD1 (6 bases). The CDR3 has 14 amino acids. Germline V gene lookup returns CDR1 GTSNPN and CDR2 SVGIG (reference sequence). Trimming stripped 0 bases from V and 9 bases from J, with 15 bases between.

This chain connects TRBV29-1 to TRBJ2-5, with a possible D match to TRBD2 (5 bases). Per germline, CDR1 SQVTM and CDR2 ANQGSEA. V was cut by 6 bases and J by 3 bases, with 17 bases left in between. The CDR3 extends over 14 amino acids. For the CDR3, the DNA is TGCAGCGTCGGGCCTCAAGAGGGTAAAGAGACCCAGTACTTC. Amino acid sequence: CSVGPQEGKETQYF.

The rearrangement uses TRBV4-2 and TRBJ1-1, with D possibly TRBD1 on 5 matching bases. The CDR3 spans 17 residues. Germline lookup yields CDR1 LGHNA and CDR2 YNFKEQ. Trimming took 2 bases from V and 4 from J, leaving 20 bases between them. Here the CDR3 reads CASSQIGQGNKFTEAFF. Written as DNA, the CDR3 is TGTGCCAGCAGCCAAATCGGGCAGGGAAATAAATTCACTGAAGCTTTCTTT.